The rows below give T cell receptor beta chains drawn from one sample of a study of OX40 agonist ivuxolimab in advanced cancers. Profiled with immunoSEQ multiplex PCR; TCRdb holds only in-frame clones, not every one. The table lists fewer than 85,000 clones, around four fifths of them singletons. This sample comprised CD4+ or CD8+ T cells sorted from blood, obtained in a trial of the OX40 agonist ivuxolimab. Every receptor here comes from an adult with an advanced solid tumor such as melanoma, head and neck, liver or kidney cancer. CDR3s include the opening cysteine and the closing phenylalanine or tryptophan. The order of the fields is V gene, D gene, J gene, clone size, CDR3 length, CDR3 DNA, CDR3 protein. The D gene is left open where the match is weak. Some rows mark clone size as missing; the rest say once, few, many or name a class of expanded clone.

v_gene: TRBV6-1
d_gene: NA
j_gene: TRBJ1-2
abundance: NA
len: 15
CDR3nt: TGTGCCAGCAGTGAAGAACCGGGGGCACCCTATGGCTACACCTTC
CDR3aa: CASSEEPGAPYGYTF

v_gene: TRBV5-4
d_gene: TRBD1
j_gene: TRBJ1-3
abundance: NA
len: 15
CDR3nt: TGTGCCAGCAGCTCCGGGACAGGAACTGGAAACACCATATATTTT
CDR3aa: CASSSGTGTGNTIYF

v_gene: TRBV6-1
d_gene: NA
j_gene: TRBJ2-7
abundance: few
len: 12
CDR3nt: TGTGCCAGCAGTGAAGCTTCCTACGAGCAGTACTTC
CDR3aa: CASSEASYEQYF

v_gene: TRBV18
d_gene: NA
j_gene: TRBJ2-7
abundance: many
len: 15
CDR3nt: TGTGCCAGCTCACCACCGGCAGGGGCGGCCTACGAGCAGTACTTC
CDR3aa: CASSPPAGAAYEQYF

v_gene: TRBV4-2
d_gene: TRBD2
j_gene: TRBJ2-5
abundance: NA
len: 18
CDR3nt: TGTGCCAGCAGCCAAGATGAAGCGGGGGCTAGTACCAAAGAGACCCAGTACTTC
CDR3aa: CASSQDEAGASTKETQYF

v_gene: TRBV5-4
d_gene: NA
j_gene: TRBJ2-3
abundance: NA
len: 13
CDR3nt: TGTGCCAGCAGATCGGACCTCTCAGATACGCAGTATTTT
CDR3aa: CASRSDLSDTQYF

v_gene: TRBV29-1
d_gene: NA
j_gene: TRBJ1-2
abundance: NA
len: 13
CDR3nt: TGCAGCGTGACCCGGCGGAGAGGCTATGGCTACACCTTC
CDR3aa: CSVTRRRGYGYTF

v_gene: TRBV2
d_gene: NA
j_gene: TRBJ1-5
abundance: NA
len: 15
CDR3nt: TGTGCCAGCAGTAAGACCAGCTCGGGCAATCAGCCCCAGCATTTT
CDR3aa: CASSKTSSGNQPQHF

v_gene: TRBV7-7
d_gene: TRBD2
j_gene: TRBJ2-1
abundance: NA
len: 16
CDR3nt: TGTGCCAGCAGCTTAGGTTCGAGCGGGGGATACAATGAGCAGTTCTTC
CDR3aa: CASSLGSSGGYNEQFF

v_gene: TRBV5-6
d_gene: NA
j_gene: TRBJ1-2
abundance: NA
len: 14
CDR3nt: TGTGCCAGCAGCTTCAACAGGCCCTGGGATGGCTACACCTTC
CDR3aa: CASSFNRPWDGYTF

v_gene: TRBV19
d_gene: NA
j_gene: TRBJ1-5
abundance: NA
len: 16
CDR3nt: TGTGCCAGTAGCTTTTCCCCCGGCCAAGGGAATCAGCCCCAGCATTTT
CDR3aa: CASSFSPGQGNQPQHF

v_gene: TRBV5-4
d_gene: NA
j_gene: TRBJ2-2
abundance: few
len: 15
CDR3nt: TGTGCCAGCAGCCCCTCCGGGACCAACACCGGGGAGCTGTTTTTT
CDR3aa: CASSPSGTNTGELFF

v_gene: TRBV6-6
d_gene: NA
j_gene: TRBJ2-1
abundance: NA
len: 15
CDR3nt: TGTGCCAGCAGTAGCGAGCGGGCCCCTTACAATGAGCAGTTCTTC
CDR3aa: CASSSERAPYNEQFF

v_gene: TRBV2
d_gene: NA
j_gene: TRBJ1-6
abundance: NA
len: 13
CDR3nt: TGTGCCAGCAGCGGGGACCATAATTCACCCCTCCACTTT
CDR3aa: CASSGDHNSPLHF

v_gene: TRBV5-4
d_gene: NA
j_gene: TRBJ2-1
abundance: NA
len: 13
CDR3nt: TGTGCCAGCAGCGCGAGCGGGCTAGGCGAGCAGTTCTTC
CDR3aa: CASSASGLGEQFF

v_gene: TRBV7-2
d_gene: NA
j_gene: TRBJ2-3
abundance: NA
len: 14
CDR3nt: TGTGCCAGCAGCTTAGGACAGATTACAGATACGCAGTATTTT
CDR3aa: CASSLGQITDTQYF

v_gene: TRBV29-1
d_gene: NA
j_gene: TRBJ1-5
abundance: NA
len: 12
CDR3nt: TGCAGCGTTACGGATAGCAATCAGCCCCAGCATTTT
CDR3aa: CSVTDSNQPQHF

v_gene: TRBV6-1
d_gene: NA
j_gene: TRBJ2-3
abundance: NA
len: 19
CDR3nt: TGTGCCAGCAGTGAAGCTGGGTACGGGGCAAATGTATTCGCAGATACGCAGTATTTT
CDR3aa: CASSEAGYGANVFADTQYF

v_gene: TRBV5-1
d_gene: NA
j_gene: TRBJ2-3
abundance: NA
len: 16
CDR3nt: TGCGCCAGCAGCTTGGGACATCGAACTAGCACAGATACGCAGTATTTT
CDR3aa: CASSLGHRTSTDTQYF

v_gene: TRBV9
d_gene: TRBD1
j_gene: TRBJ1-1
abundance: NA
len: 16
CDR3nt: TGTGCCAGCAGCGTAGGACAGGGGTCCGGAGACACTGAAGCTTTCTTT
CDR3aa: CASSVGQGSGDTEAFF

v_gene: TRBV7-2
d_gene: TRBD2
j_gene: TRBJ2-7
abundance: NA
len: 17
CDR3nt: TGTGCCAGCAGCTTTGGCCCCCCGGGACTACCTGCCTACGAGCAGTACTTC
CDR3aa: CASSFGPPGLPAYEQYF

v_gene: TRBV6-6
d_gene: TRBD1
j_gene: TRBJ1-6
abundance: NA
len: 15
CDR3nt: TGTGCCAGCAGTTTTGACAGGGGGCAGAATTCACCCCTCCACTTT
CDR3aa: CASSFDRGQNSPLHF